Listed below are T cell receptor beta chains from one sample, sequenced in a study of somatic mutations in cytotoxic T cells in rheumatoid arthritis. Assay used: immunoSEQ multiplex PCR; TCRdb lists only in-frame clones, some missing. The data hold approximately 9,700 clones, with 85% observed a single time. Material for sequencing was CD8+ T cells sorted from blood. The receptors originated from an adult with rheumatoid arthritis. Each CDR3 is given without its conserved first and last residue. Clone size is given for some rows only: seen once, a few or many times, or a class if the clone is expanded.

clone_size	j_call	v_call	cdr3_aa
-	TRBJ1-6	TRBV30	AWSGGWTGSSPLH
-	TRBJ2-5	TRBV27	ASSSIAGGVGETQY
-	TRBJ2-7	TRBV7-8	ASSSGPGISSSYEQY
-	TRBJ2-1	TRBV19	ASTLEGAGGIGDEQF
-	TRBJ2-7	TRBV4-1	ASSQDRGDYEQY
-	TRBJ2-1	TRBV5-1	ASSLAPPEQF
-	TRBJ2-7	TRBV6-4	ASSVYGTGSYEQY
-	TRBJ2-1	TRBV6-6	ASSYWASGYNEQF
-	TRBJ1-3	TRBV15	ATTSSQLSGNTIY
few	TRBJ1-1	TRBV7-9	ASNPSIMNTEAF
-	TRBJ2-1	TRBV27	ASSFRAGYGISNEQF
-	TRBJ2-7	TRBV5-8	ASSADFYEQY
-	TRBJ2-1	TRBV27	ASKGTGQF
-	TRBJ1-1	TRBV7-2	ASSLTNTEAF
-	TRBJ2-2	TRBV7-6	ASSLALIAGGANTGELF
few	TRBJ2-6	TRBV9	ASSGGSDSGANVLT
-	TRBJ1-2	TRBV29-1	SVEGASIGHGYT
-	TRBJ1-5	TRBV25-1	ASSALGGQPQH
few	TRBJ1-1	TRBV11-1	ASSLGTYMNTEAF
-	TRBJ1-2	TRBV5-1	ASSLEVGGQNYGYT
-	TRBJ2-1	TRBV4-1	ASSQGFDSYNEQF
-	TRBJ2-7	TRBV7-9	ASSPGDPVGEQY
-	TRBJ2-5	TRBV2	ASSEVVRETQY
-	TRBJ2-1	TRBV7-3	ASSSTGYNEQF
-	TRBJ2-7	TRBV28	ASSVPGTGNYEQY
-	TRBJ2-2	TRBV27	ASSLRSRESWSGELF
-	TRBJ2-3	TRBV5-4	ASSLGGPPTDTQY
-	TRBJ1-3	TRBV5-4	ASSGNRDTGNTIY
-	TRBJ1-1	TRBV7-6	ASRQNSNTEAF
-	TRBJ2-3	TRBV28	ASTLGVGTDTQY
-	TRBJ2-7	TRBV4-1	ASSQSGTRVYEQY
-	TRBJ1-4	TRBV9	ASSARTAPNEKLF
-	TRBJ2-7	TRBV2	ASSEAPYEQY
-	TRBJ2-3	TRBV4-1	ASSPFPGPNFDTQY
-	TRBJ2-3	TRBV5-1	ASSLPAASTDTQY
few	TRBJ2-1	TRBV19	ASSIMESYNEQF
-	TRBJ2-1	TRBV6-1	ASREPGLAGVGSDEQF
-	TRBJ1-2	TRBV5-8	ASSPDFHGYT
once	TRBJ1-5	TRBV19	ASSPRLGGVRNQPQH
-	TRBJ1-5	TRBV18	ASSPTGSSNQPQH
-	TRBJ2-5	TRBV11-2	ASRQGFSETQY
-	TRBJ1-2	TRBV7-3	ASSSGGGAYGYT
-	TRBJ1-2	TRBV28	ASSLILVGAVANYGYT
-	TRBJ1-5	TRBV4-1	ASSQDLSGANQPQH
-	TRBJ1-1	TRBV5-1	ASSLVVNTEAF
few	TRBJ1-2	TRBV7-9	ASSLAARYSYT
-	TRBJ1-2	TRBV7-9	ASSLVAGPHYGYT
-	TRBJ1-1	TRBV7-9	ASSLGAAF
-	TRBJ1-1	TRBV5-5	ASSLEGPNRNTEAF
-	TRBJ2-2	TRBV27	ASSPEPHLAGGPGVGELF
-	TRBJ2-7	TRBV15	ATSMTSGGQYEQY
once	TRBJ2-1	TRBV27	ASGSGRRTYNEQF
few	TRBJ2-7	TRBV2	ASSPEQGYGLEQY
-	TRBJ2-7	TRBV9	ASSPQGQGSYEQY